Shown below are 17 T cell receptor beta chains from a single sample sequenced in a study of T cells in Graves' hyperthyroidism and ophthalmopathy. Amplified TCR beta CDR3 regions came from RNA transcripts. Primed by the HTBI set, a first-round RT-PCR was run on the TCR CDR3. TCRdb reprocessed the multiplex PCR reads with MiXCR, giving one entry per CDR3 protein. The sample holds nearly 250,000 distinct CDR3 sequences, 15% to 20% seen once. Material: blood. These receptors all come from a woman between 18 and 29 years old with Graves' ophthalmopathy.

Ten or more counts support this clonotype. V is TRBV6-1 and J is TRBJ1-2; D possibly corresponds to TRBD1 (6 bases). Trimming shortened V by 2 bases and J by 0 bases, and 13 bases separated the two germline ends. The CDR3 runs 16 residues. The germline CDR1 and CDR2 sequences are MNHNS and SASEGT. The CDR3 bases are TGTGCCAGCAGTGAACGGGGGGCGCCAGCTAACTATGGCTACACCTTC. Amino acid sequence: CASSERGAPANYGYTF.

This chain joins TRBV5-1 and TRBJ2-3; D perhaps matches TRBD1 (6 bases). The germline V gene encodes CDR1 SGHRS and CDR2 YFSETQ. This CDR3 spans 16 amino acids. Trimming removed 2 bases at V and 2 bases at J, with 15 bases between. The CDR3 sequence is CASSFNLGAPTDTQYF. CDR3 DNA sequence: TGCGCCAGCAGCTTTAATTTGGGGGCCCCCACAGATACGCAGTATTTT. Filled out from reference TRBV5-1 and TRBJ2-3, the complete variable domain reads KAGVTQTPRYLIKTRGQQVTLSCSPISGHRSVSWYQQTPGQGLQFLFEYFSETQRNKGNFPGRFSGRQFSNSRSEMNVSTLELGDSALYLCASSFNLGAPTDTQYFGPGTRLTVL.

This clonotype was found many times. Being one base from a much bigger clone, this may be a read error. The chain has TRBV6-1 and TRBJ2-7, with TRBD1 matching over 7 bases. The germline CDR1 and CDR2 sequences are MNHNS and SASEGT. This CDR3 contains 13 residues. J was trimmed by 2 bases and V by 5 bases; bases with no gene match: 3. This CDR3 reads CASSSGQTYEQYF. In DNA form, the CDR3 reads TGTGCCAGCAGTTCGGGACAGACCTACGAGCAGTACTTC.

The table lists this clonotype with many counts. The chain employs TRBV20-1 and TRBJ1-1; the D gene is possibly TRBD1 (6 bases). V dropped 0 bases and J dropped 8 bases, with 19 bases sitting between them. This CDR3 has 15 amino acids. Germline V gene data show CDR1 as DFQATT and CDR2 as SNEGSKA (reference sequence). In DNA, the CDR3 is TGCAGTGCTAGAGATGGGGTTTTAGGGGGGCTGGAAGCTTTCTTT. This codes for CSARDGVLGGLEAFF.

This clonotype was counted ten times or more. Here the CDR3 reads CASSSRDRSKNTEAFF. The CDR3 DNA reads as TGTGCCAGTAGTAGCCGGGACAGAAGCAAGAACACTGAAGCTTTCTTT. J is TRBJ1-1 and V is TRBV19; 7 positions agree with TRBD1. V was clipped by 4 bases and J by 1 base; unmatched bases: 9. Germline V gene data show CDR1 as LNHDA and CDR2 as SQIVND (reference sequence). This CDR3 comprises 16 residues.

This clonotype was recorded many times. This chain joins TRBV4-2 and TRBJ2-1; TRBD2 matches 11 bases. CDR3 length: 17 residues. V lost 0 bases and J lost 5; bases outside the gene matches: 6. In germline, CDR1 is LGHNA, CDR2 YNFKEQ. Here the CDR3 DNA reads TGTGCCAGCAGCCAAGATTATAGCGGGAGGGCCCACAATGAGCAGTTCTTC. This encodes CASSQDYSGRAHNEQFF.

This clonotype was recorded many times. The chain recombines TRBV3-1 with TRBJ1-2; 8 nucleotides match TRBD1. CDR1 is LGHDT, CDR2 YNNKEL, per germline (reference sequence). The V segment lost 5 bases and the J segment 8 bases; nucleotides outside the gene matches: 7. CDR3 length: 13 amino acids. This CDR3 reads CASSYGQGQGYTF. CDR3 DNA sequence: TGTGCCAGCAGCTACGGACAGGGTCAGGGCTACACCTTC.

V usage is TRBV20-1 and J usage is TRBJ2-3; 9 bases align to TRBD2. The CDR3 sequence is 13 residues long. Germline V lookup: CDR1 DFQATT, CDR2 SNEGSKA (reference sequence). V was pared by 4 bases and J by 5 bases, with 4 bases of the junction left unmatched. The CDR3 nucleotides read TGCAGTGCTATAGCGGGAGTAGGAGATACGCAGTATTTT. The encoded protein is CSAIAGVGDTQYF.

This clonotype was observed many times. The CDR3 protein is CASSLLLRGRDTEAFF. Here the CDR3 DNA reads TGTGCCAGCAGCTTATTACTAAGGGGACGAGACACTGAAGCTTTCTTT. The chain employs TRBV7-9 and TRBJ1-1; weak D call: TRBD1 (5 bases). CDR1 and CDR2 from the germline V gene are SEHNR and FQNEAQ (reference sequence). CDR3 size: 16 residues. Between the trimmed V and J ends, which lost 2 bases and 3 bases, there was a span of 16 bases.

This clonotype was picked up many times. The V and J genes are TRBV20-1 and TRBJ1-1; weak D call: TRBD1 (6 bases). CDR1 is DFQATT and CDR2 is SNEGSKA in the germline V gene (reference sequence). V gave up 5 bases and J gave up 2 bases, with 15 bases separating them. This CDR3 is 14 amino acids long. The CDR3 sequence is CSALAADSNTEAFF. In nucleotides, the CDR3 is TGCAGTGCTTTAGCAGCGGACAGCAACACTGAAGCTTTCTTT.

Here the CDR3 DNA reads TGCAGCGTCTGTTTGATCGGGACTAGCGGGAGCATGGGCAATGAGCAGTTCTTC. Encoded protein: CSVCLIGTSGSMGNEQFF. This chain joins TRBV29-1 and TRBJ2-1; TRBD2 agrees at 14 bases. Germline CDR1 and CDR2: SQVTM and ANQGSEA. J gave up 6 bases and V 6 bases, and 16 bases lay outside the gene matches. The length of the CDR3 is 18 residues.

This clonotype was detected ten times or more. DNA of the CDR3: TGTGCCAGCAGTTACAACAAGGACAGGCCCTACACCGGGGAGCTGTTTTTT. It codes for CASSYNKDRPYTGELFF. This rearrangement joins TRBV6-6 to TRBJ2-2; TRBD1 matches 7 bases. The germline gives CDR1 MNHNY, CDR2 SVGAGI (reference sequence). This CDR3 has 17 amino acids. V lost 2 bases to trimming and J lost 3 bases; unmatched junction nucleotides: 9.

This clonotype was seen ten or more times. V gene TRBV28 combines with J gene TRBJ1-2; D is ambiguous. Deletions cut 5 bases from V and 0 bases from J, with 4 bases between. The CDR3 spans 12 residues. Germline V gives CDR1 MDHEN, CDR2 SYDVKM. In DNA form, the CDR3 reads TGTGCCAGCAGTCAGGCTAACTATGGCTACACCTTC. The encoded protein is CASSQANYGYTF.

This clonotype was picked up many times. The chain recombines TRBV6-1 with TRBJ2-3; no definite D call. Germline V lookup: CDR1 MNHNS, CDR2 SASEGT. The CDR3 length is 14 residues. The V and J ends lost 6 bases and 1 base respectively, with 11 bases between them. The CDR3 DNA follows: TGTGCCAGCAGCCAATGGAAGGGCACAGATACGCAGTATTTT. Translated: CASSQWKGTDTQYF.

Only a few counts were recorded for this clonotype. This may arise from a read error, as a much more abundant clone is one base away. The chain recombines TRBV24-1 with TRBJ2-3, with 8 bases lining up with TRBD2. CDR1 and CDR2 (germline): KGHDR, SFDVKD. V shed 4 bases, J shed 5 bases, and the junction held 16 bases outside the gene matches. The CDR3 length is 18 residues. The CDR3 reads CATSDPVVGAGAGDTQYF. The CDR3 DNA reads TGTGCCACCAGTGACCCAGTGGTAGGAGCGGGAGCGGGAGATACGCAGTATTTT.

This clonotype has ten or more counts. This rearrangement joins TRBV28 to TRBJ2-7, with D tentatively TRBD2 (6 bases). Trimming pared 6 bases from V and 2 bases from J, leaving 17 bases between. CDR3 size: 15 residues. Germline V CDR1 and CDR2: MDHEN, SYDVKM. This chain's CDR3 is CASSQMGTSTYEQYF. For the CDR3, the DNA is TGTGCCAGCAGCCAAATGGGGACTTCGACCTACGAGCAGTACTTC.

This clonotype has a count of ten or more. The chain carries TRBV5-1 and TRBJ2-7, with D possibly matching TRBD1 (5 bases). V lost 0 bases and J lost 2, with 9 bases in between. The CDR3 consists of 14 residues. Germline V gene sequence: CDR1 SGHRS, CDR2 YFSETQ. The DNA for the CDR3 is TGCGCCAGCAGCTTGGACAGGCAGGCCTACGAGCAGTACTTC. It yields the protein CASSLDRQAYEQYF.